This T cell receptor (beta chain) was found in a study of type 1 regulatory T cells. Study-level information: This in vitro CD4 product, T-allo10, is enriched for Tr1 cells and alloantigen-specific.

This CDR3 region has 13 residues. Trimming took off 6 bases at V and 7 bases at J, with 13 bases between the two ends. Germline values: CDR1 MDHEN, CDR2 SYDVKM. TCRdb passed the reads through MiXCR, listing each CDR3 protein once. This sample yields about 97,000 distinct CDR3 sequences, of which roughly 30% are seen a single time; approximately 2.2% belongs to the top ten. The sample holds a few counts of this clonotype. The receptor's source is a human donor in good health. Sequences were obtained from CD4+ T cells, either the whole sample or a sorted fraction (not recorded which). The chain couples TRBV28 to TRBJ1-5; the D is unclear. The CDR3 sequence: CASRATFSQPQHF. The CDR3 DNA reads TGTGCCAGCAGAGCGACATTTTCCCAGCCCCAGCATTTT.